These 9 T cell receptor beta chains were all obtained from the same sample, sequenced in a study of cytomegalovirus exposure and HLA in healthy donors. Some clones are missing from TCRdb's copy, which holds only in-frame ones; the method was immunoSEQ multiplex PCR. The table has 200,000 to 300,000 clones, less than 95% seen once. The source material was PBMCs. These receptors originate from a woman aged 25 to 39 in good health and CMV-seronegative.

The rearrangement joins TRBV30 to TRBJ1-5; D is possibly TRBD1 (6 bases). Between the trimmed V and J ends, which lost 3 bases and 5 bases, there was a span of 11 bases. This CDR3 has 13 amino acids. CDR1 is GTSNPN and CDR2 is SVGIG in the germline V gene (reference sequence). The chain's CDR3 is CAWRSQGDQPQHF. The DNA of the CDR3 is TGTGCCTGGAGGTCACAGGGAGATCAGCCCCAGCATTTT.

This chain joins TRBV29-1 and TRBJ1-5; tentative D call: TRBD1 (5 bases). The V and J ends lost 4 bases and 2 bases respectively, with 6 bases between them. CDR3 size: 12 residues. The germline V gene encodes CDR1 SQVTM and CDR2 ANQGSEA. The chain's CDR3 is CSVGRGNQPQHF. The DNA of the CDR3 is TGCAGCGTTGGCAGGGGCAATCAGCCCCAGCATTTT.

The rearrangement uses TRBV27 and TRBJ2-7, with 11 bases that match TRBD1. Trimming cost V 7 bases and J 7 bases; bases outside gene matches: 12. The CDR3 contains 15 residues. The V gene's germline CDR1 is MNHEY and CDR2 SMNVEV (reference sequence). The CDR3 protein is CASIRRDRGTLEQYF. The CDR3, as DNA: TGTGCCAGCATTAGGAGGGACAGGGGGACCTTGGAGCAGTACTTC.

V usage is TRBV6-1 and J usage is TRBJ1-1; D call uncertain. Germline-derived CDR1 and CDR2 are MNHNS and SASEGT. This CDR3 is 12 amino acids long. Deletions cut 7 bases from V and 2 bases from J, with 8 bases between. The CDR3 is CASKKGNTEAFF. DNA for the CDR3: TGTGCCAGCAAGAAAGGAAACACTGAAGCTTTCTTT.

This CDR3 reads CASSTFSYEQYF. CDR3 coding DNA: TGTGCCAGCAGCACCTTTTCCTACGAGCAGTACTTC. The chain is built from TRBV7-8 and TRBJ2-7; D unresolved. Deletions cut 5 bases from V and 1 base from J, with 6 bases between. Germline V gene data show CDR1 as SGHVS and CDR2 as FQNEAQ. The CDR3 is 12 amino acids.

V gene TRBV10-3 combines with J gene TRBJ1-1; no clear D gene. CDR3 length: 14 residues. CDR1 and CDR2 (germline): ENHRY, SYGVKD. The V gene lost 0 bases and the J gene lost 6 bases, with 11 bases spanning the gap. CDR3 coding DNA: TGTGCCATCAGTGAGTCGGTAGGGAGAGCTGAAGCTTTCTTT. Translating gives CAISESVGRAEAFF.

This clone was seen just once. The CDR3 sequence: CASSMGPPKNIQYF. CDR3 nucleotide sequence: TGTGCCAGTAGTATGGGACCTCCGAAAAACATTCAGTACTTC. The gene calls are TRBV19 and TRBJ2-4, with D tentatively TRBD1 or TRBD2 (5 bases each). Trimming took off 3 bases at V and 4 bases at J, with 10 bases between the two ends. Germline assignment: CDR1 LNHDA and CDR2 SQIVND (reference sequence). The CDR3 covers 14 residues. The full variable domain, rest sourced from reference TRBV19 and TRBJ2-4, is DGGITQSPKYLFRKEGQNVTLSCEQNLNHDAMYWYRQDPGQGLRLIYYSQIVNDFQKGDIAEGYSVSREKKESFPLTVTSAQKNPTAFYLCASSMGPPKNIQYFGAGTRLSVL.

This chain connects TRBV7-2 to TRBJ2-5, with 13 bases identical to TRBD2. The CDR3 loop spans 16 amino acids. CDR1 and CDR2 from the germline V gene are SGHTA and FQGNSA. With 5 bases clipped from V and 5 bases from J, the junction kept 8 bases outside the gene matches. CDR3 residues: CASSIPGTSGTETQYF. CDR3 DNA: TGTGCCAGCAGCATACCCGGGACTAGCGGGACTGAGACCCAGTACTTC.

The table lists this clone with a count of one. The V gene is TRBV20-1, the J gene TRBJ2-7, with D possibly TRBD2 on 5 matching bases. V was clipped by 6 bases and J by 4 bases, with 10 bases between them. The length of the CDR3 is 11 residues. The germline CDR1 and CDR2 sequences are DFQATT and SNEGSKA (reference sequence). CDR3 sequence reads: CSAPTGYEQYF. CDR3 DNA sequence: TGCAGTGCCCCTACGGGATACGAGCAGTACTTC.